This T cell receptor (beta chain) was recorded in a study of blood T cells in healthy people across ages. In germline, CDR1 is LNHNV, CDR2 YYDKDF (reference sequence). V was pared by 0 bases and J by 3 bases, with 22 bases between. The CDR3 contains 19 residues. Primers used in a second PCR of about 6 to 11 cycles were a sample-barcoded 5' primer and a J-beta primer mix. TCRdb re-derived calls from the 5' RACE reads in MiXCR, one entry per CDR3 protein. The data contain about 1.8 million distinct CDR3 sequences, about 49% of them singletons. This chain links TRBV15 with TRBJ2-3, with D tentatively TRBD2 (7 bases). The sequencing input was blood. The TCR originated in a woman aged 40 to 49 in good health. In DNA form, the CDR3 reads TGTGCCACCAGCAGAGAGTGGGGGTTCGGGGGGCGAAGTACAGATACGCAGTATTTT. Translating gives CATSREWGFGGRSTDTQYF.